This T cell receptor beta chain was recovered during a study of cytomegalovirus exposure and HLA in healthy donors. Points from the study as a whole: Association with HLA alleles at 0.05 false discovery rate was found for roughly 17,000 TCR beta sequences in a later analysis.

This clone was observed once. As yet, its antigen is unknown. Both 60 Vbeta primers and 13 Jbeta primers went into the PCR. The table came from immunoSEQ multiplex PCR; TCRdb's copy has only in-frame clones and leaves some out. The table has around 67,000 clones, 85% to 90% seen once; the top ten hold 9% to 13%. Germline CDR1 is MDHEN and CDR2 is SYDVKM. The CDR3 totals 15 residues. The sample was PBMCs. This receptor was taken from a woman aged 25 to 39 in good health and CMV-seropositive. The V and J genes are TRBV28 and TRBJ2-5; 11 nucleotides match TRBD2. The J call may be mistaken, given a closer DNA end match to TRBJ2-7. The CDR3 protein is CASSLYTSGSHEQYF. The CDR3 nucleotides are TGTGCCAGCAGTTTGTATACTAGCGGGAGTCACGAGCAGTACTTC.